The 32 T cell receptor beta chains below come from one sample, sequenced in a study of blood T cell repertoires in COVID-19. TCRdb's table, derived via immunoSEQ multiplex PCR, lists solely in-frame clones and lacks some. The sample includes roughly 100,000 clones, approximately 90% seen only once; the top ten take around 3.3%. Sequenced material: peripheral blood. The receptors were gathered from a man in his fifties in a cohort sampled during active COVID-19.

This clone has only a few counts. The chain carries TRBV5-8 and TRBJ2-1, with a tentative D call TRBD1 (6 bases). V was cut by 4 bases and J by 7 bases, with 21 bases left in between. Looked up from germline, CDR1 is SGHTS and CDR2 is YDEGEE. CDR3 length: 16 residues. Here the CDR3 DNA reads TGTGCCAGCAGCGGATTTCAACAGGGATGGGCTAATGAGCAGTTCTTC. Amino acids: CASSGFQQGWANEQFF.

The chain is built from TRBV2 and TRBJ1-4; D might be TRBD1 (5 bases). CDR1 is SNHLY and CDR2 is FYNNEI in the germline V gene. The CDR3 runs 16 residues. V shed 2 bases and J shed 3 bases, with 13 bases lying between them. CDR3 in DNA: TGTGCCAGCAGTGAAAATGGGGCCAGGGCTAATGAAAAACTGTTTTTT. Its translation is CASSENGARANEKLFF.

CDR3 sequence: CASSARDRGTEQFF. The CDR3 region has the DNA TGTGCCAGCAGTGCCCGGGACAGGGGTACTGAGCAGTTCTTC. The chain couples TRBV9 to TRBJ2-1, with TRBD1 identical over 10 bases. The CDR3 sequence is 14 residues long. Trimming at V came to 5 bases and at J to 9 bases, leaving 8 bases not matched to a gene. Germline CDR1 reads SGDLS; CDR2 reads YYNGEE.

This clone is a singleton in its sample. Here the CDR3 reads CASSYPGTGNQPQHF. The CDR3 bases are TGTGCCAGCAGTTACCCGGGGACAGGCAATCAGCCCCAGCATTTT. The chain recombines TRBV6-6 with TRBJ1-5; 7 bases are shared with TRBD1. The CDR3 spans 15 residues. Germline trimming cut 2 bases from V and 2 bases from J; bases unmatched to any gene: 3. The germline gives CDR1 MNHNY, CDR2 SVGAGI (reference sequence).

The V call is TRBV7-9, the J call TRBJ2-2; 7 nucleotides line up with TRBD1. The CDR3 covers 15 residues. CDR1 and CDR2 from the germline V gene are SEHNR and FQNEAQ (reference sequence). V gave up 6 bases and J gave up 2 bases; unmatched junction bases: 6. DNA for the CDR3: TGTGCCAGCAGTCGACAGGGAATTAACACCGGGGAGCTGTTTTTT. It translates to CASSRQGINTGELFF. The whole variable domain, filled in from reference TRBV7-9 and TRBJ2-2, reads DTGVSQNPRHKITKRGQNVTFRCDPISEHNRLYWYRQTLGQGPEFLTYFQNEAQLEKSRLLSDRFSAERPKGSFSTLEIQRTEQGDSAMYLCASSRQGINTGELFFGEGSRLTVL.

The genes are TRBV20-1 and TRBJ2-3; a weak D match, TRBD2 (7 bases). V was trimmed by 3 bases and J by 5 bases, leaving 15 bases between them. The CDR3 spans 14 residues. Germline V gene lookup returns CDR1 DFQATT and CDR2 SNEGSKA (reference sequence). The CDR3 protein is CSASRGAGGDTQYF. As DNA, the CDR3 is TGCAGTGCTAGTCGGGGGGCTGGAGGAGATACGCAGTATTTT.

The rearrangement uses TRBV21-1 and TRBJ2-7; TRBD1, the table's D call, lacks a check against the DNA. TRBV21-1 is labeled a pseudogene. The CDR3 is made up of 16 amino acids. The DNA of the CDR3 is TGTGCCAGCAGCTTAACCGGGACAGTTTACTCCTACGAGCAGTACGTC. Amino acid sequence: CASSLTGTVYSYEQYV.

V is TRBV2 and J is TRBJ2-5; D is possibly TRBD1 (6 bases). This CDR3 is built from 12 residues. Trimming removed 6 bases at V and 5 bases at J, with 10 bases between. Germline lookup yields CDR1 SNHLY and CDR2 FYNNEI. CDR3 sequence reads: CASRKDRETQYF. CDR3 in DNA: TGTGCCAGCAGAAAAGACAGGGAGACCCAGTACTTC.

This clone showed up just once. This sequence joins TRBV2 and TRBJ2-7, with 7 bases aligning to TRBD1. The CDR3 length is 14 residues. Germline CDR1 and CDR2: SNHLY and FYNNEI. Trimming removed 6 bases from V and 3 bases from J; junction bases left unmatched: 8. This CDR3 reads CASRGRDRIYEQYF. CDR3 DNA: TGTGCCAGCAGAGGCCGGGACAGAATCTACGAGCAGTACTTC.

The chain uses TRBV29-1 and TRBJ2-3; tentatively, D is TRBD1 (6 bases). The length of the CDR3 is 14 residues. Germline-derived CDR1 and CDR2 are SQVTM and ANQGSEA. The ends were cut back, 6 bases at V and 1 base at J, with 14 bases in the middle. DNA for the CDR3: TGCAGCGTCGAGGGGGAAACCGGCACAGATACGCAGTATTTT. This translates into CSVEGETGTDTQYF.

This sequence joins TRBV10-2 and TRBJ1-6, with D unresolved. CDR1 is WSHSY and CDR2 is SAAADI in the germline V gene. The CDR3 has 13 amino acids. V was pared by 2 bases and J by 9 bases, with 8 bases between. The CDR3 protein is CASSEQVSSPLHF. In nucleotides, the CDR3 is TGCGCCAGCAGTGAGCAGGTTTCTTCACCCCTCCACTTT.

This clone was found a few times. The V and J genes are TRBV5-6 and TRBJ2-2; 7 nucleotides align to TRBD1. The junction had 7 bases not matched to a gene; V was cut back by 2 bases and J by 6 bases. There are 15 residues in the CDR3. CDR1 and CDR2 (germline): SGHDT, YYEEEE. The CDR3 loop reads CASSFDRDESGELFF. The CDR3 DNA sequence: TGTGCCAGCAGCTTTGACAGGGACGAATCCGGGGAGCTGTTTTTT.

For the CDR3, the DNA is TGTGCCAGCAGTTCTCCCTCCAGGGGGCGGGTTGAAAAACTGTTTTTT. The encoded protein is CASSSPSRGRVEKLFF. The rearrangement links TRBV28 to TRBJ1-4, with 8 bases lining up with TRBD1. From germline, CDR1 is MDHEN and CDR2 SYDVKM. The CDR3 loop spans 16 amino acids. Trimming removed 4 bases from V and 7 bases from J; junction bases left unmatched: 11. The variable domain in full, completed from reference TRBV28 and TRBJ1-4, reads DVKVTQSSRYLVKRTGEKVFLECVQDMDHENMFWYRQDPGLGLRLIYFSYDVKMKEKGDIPEGYSVSREKKERFSLILESASTNQTSMYLCASSSPSRGRVEKLFFGSGTQLSVL.

This clone was detected only a few times. This sequence joins TRBV6-5 and TRBJ2-4; no clear D gene. This CDR3 is 15 amino acids long. In germline, CDR1 is MNHEY, CDR2 SVGAGI. V gave up 5 bases and J gave up 3 bases, with 14 bases separating them. The CDR3 nucleotides read TGTGCCAGCAGTCCGGGTTTTCTAGGCAAAAACATTCAGTACTTC. Its protein is CASSPGFLGKNIQYF.

The chain has TRBV7-3 and TRBJ2-1, with TRBD2 matching 11 bases. Germline trimming cut 5 bases from V and 6 bases from J; bases unmatched to any gene: 6. The germline CDR1 and CDR2 sequences are SGHTA and FQGTGA. The CDR3 contains 15 residues. The CDR3 nucleotides read TGTGCCAGCAGCCTAGGGACTAGCGGTAGCAATGAGCAGTTCTTC. This codes for CASSLGTSGSNEQFF.

The chain links TRBV12-3 or TRBV12-4 to TRBJ1-6; D is unresolved. The CDR3 is made up of 13 amino acids. Trimming removed 5 bases at V and 5 bases at J, with 7 bases between. CDR3 DNA sequence: TGTGCCAGCAGTCGGGTCAATAATTCACCCCTCCACTTT. As protein: CASSRVNNSPLHF.

This clone was recorded once. The V call is TRBV10-3, the J call TRBJ1-5; TRBD1 matches 8 bases. CDR1 is ENHRY and CDR2 is SYGVKD in the germline V gene. The ends lost 2 bases at V and 3 bases at J; junction bases unmatched: 6. This CDR3 is 16 amino acids long. The CDR3 bases are TGTGCCATCAGTGAGGCAGACAGGGGCCTCAATCAGCCCCAGCATTTT. The encoded protein is CAISEADRGLNQPQHF.

This clone has only a few counts. J is TRBJ2-2 and V is TRBV27; 7 bases align to TRBD1. Trimming took 7 bases from V and 5 from J; bases not matched to a gene: 7. The CDR3 loop spans 14 amino acids. Germline V gives CDR1 MNHEY, CDR2 SMNVEV (reference sequence). The CDR3 protein is CASKRQGGTGELFF. CDR3 in DNA: TGTGCCAGCAAGAGACAGGGTGGAACCGGGGAGCTGTTTTTT.

V and J are TRBV2 and TRBJ2-3; 8 bases align to TRBD2. Trimming removed 10 bases from V and 4 bases from J; junction bases left unmatched: 10. CDR3 size: 14 residues. Per the germline V gene, CDR1 is SNHLY and CDR2 is FYNNEI. This CDR3 reads CATRPGLASDTQYF. For the CDR3, the DNA is TGTGCCACCCGCCCCGGACTAGCTTCAGATACGCAGTATTTT.

J is TRBJ1-1 and V is TRBV6-5; tentative D call: TRBD1 (5 bases). CDR1 and CDR2 from the germline V gene are MNHEY and SVGAGI. V lost 5 bases and J lost 1, with 11 bases in between. The CDR3 has 14 residues. As DNA, the CDR3 is TGTGCCAGCAGTCCCAGGGTAAAGAACACTGAAGCTTTCTTT. Protein: CASSPRVKNTEAFF.

The chain links TRBV6-5 to TRBJ2-7, with 7 positions matching TRBD1. With 6 bases clipped from V and 4 bases from J, the junction kept 12 bases outside the gene matches. The CDR3 has 15 amino acids. The V gene's germline CDR1 is MNHEY and CDR2 SVGAGI. The CDR3 loop reads CASRPRDSFGYEQYF. CDR3 coding DNA: TGTGCCAGCAGGCCCCGGGACAGCTTTGGGTACGAGCAGTACTTC.

The chain recombines TRBV7-9 with TRBJ2-3; TRBD1 matches at 7 bases. The V segment lost 5 bases and the J segment 3 bases; nucleotides outside the gene matches: 5. Germline CDR1 is SEHNR and CDR2 is FQNEAQ (reference sequence). The CDR3 runs 14 residues. CDR3 protein: CASSGDRVTDTQYF. CDR3 sequence (DNA): TGTGCCAGCAGCGGCGACAGGGTGACAGATACGCAGTATTTT.

The V and J genes are TRBV3-1 (or the pseudogene TRBV3-2) and TRBJ1-3; D gene unclear. This CDR3 region has 14 residues. Between the trimmed V and J ends, which lost 4 bases and 7 bases, there was a span of 14 bases. Germline V gives CDR1 LGHDT, CDR2 YNNKEL (reference sequence). The CDR3 nucleotides are TGTGCCAGCAGCCCATCGCGGAGAGAGAACACCATATATTTT. This encodes CASSPSRRENTIYF.

The genes are TRBV11-2 and TRBJ2-5; 7 nucleotides agree with TRBD2. This CDR3 comprises 18 residues. Germline V lookup: CDR1 SGHAT, CDR2 FQNNGV. Unmatched junction bases numbered 16, after V lost 3 bases and J lost 3 bases. The CDR3 loop is CASSFLTSKIKKEETQYF. Here the CDR3 DNA reads TGTGCCAGCAGCTTTTTGACTAGCAAGATTAAAAAAGAAGAGACCCAGTACTTC. Full variable domain (remainder filled in from reference TRBV11-2 and TRBJ2-5): EAGVAQSPRYKIIEKRQSVAFWCNPISGHATLYWYQQILGQGPKLLIQFQNNGVVDDSQLPKDRFSAERLKGVDSTLKIQPAKLEDSAVYLCASSFLTSKIKKEETQYFGPGTRLLVL.

The rearrangement uses TRBV6-5 and TRBJ2-1; D is uncertain. In germline, CDR1 is MNHEY, CDR2 SVGAGI. This CDR3 comprises 13 residues. V was pared by 2 bases and J by 3 bases, with 5 bases between. For the CDR3, the DNA is TGTGCCAGCAGTTACAACAGCTACAATGAGCAGTTCTTC. Translation gives CASSYNSYNEQFF.

The rearrangement links TRBV28 to TRBJ1-5; 7 positions match TRBD1. The CDR3 spans 15 residues. V gave up 6 bases and J gave up 5 bases; unmatched junction bases: 10. Germline V CDR1 and CDR2: MDHEN, SYDVKM. CDR3 loop: CASRYVTGAYQPQHF. CDR3 DNA sequence: TGTGCCAGCAGGTACGTTACAGGGGCTTATCAGCCCCAGCATTTT.

This clone was seen a single time. V usage is TRBV4-3 and J usage is TRBJ2-7, with 7 bases aligning to TRBD1. Germline CDR1 is LGHNA and CDR2 is YSLEER. The junction had 3 bases not matched to a gene; V was cut back by 1 base and J by 0 bases. This CDR3 comprises 15 residues. The CDR3 protein is CASSQVRDSSYEQYF. The CDR3 region has the DNA TGCGCCAGCAGCCAAGTGAGGGACAGCTCCTACGAGCAGTACTTC.

In its sample, this clone was seen once. This chain uses TRBV5-8 with TRBJ2-2, with TRBD1 matching 7 bases. This CDR3 contains 15 residues. The V gene's germline CDR1 is SGHTS and CDR2 YDEGEE. The ends lost 4 bases at V and 2 bases at J; junction bases unmatched: 5. CDR3 bases: TGTGCCAGCAGCACGGGACAGCTTAACACCGGGGAGCTGTTTTTT. This gives the protein CASSTGQLNTGELFF. Using reference TRBV5-8 and TRBJ2-2 for the parts outside the CDR3, the full variable domain is EAGVTQSPTHLIKTRGQQATLRCSPISGHTSVYWYQQALGLGLQFLLWYDEGEERNRGNFPPRFSGRQFPNYSSELNVNALELEDSALYLCASSTGQLNTGELFFGEGSRLTVL.

The rearrangement links TRBV6-4 to TRBJ2-4; D is possibly TRBD1 (5 bases). V lost 0 bases, J lost 3 bases, and 9 bases lay in between. Germline CDR1 and CDR2: MRHNA and SNTAGT. This CDR3 spans 15 amino acids. The CDR3 protein is CASSDSGVYKNIQYF. DNA for the CDR3: TGTGCCAGCAGTGACTCAGGGGTTTACAAAAACATTCAGTACTTC.

The chain carries TRBV28 and TRBJ1-2; D might be TRBD1 (6 bases). Trimming shortened V by 7 bases and J by 8 bases, and 17 bases separated the two germline ends. The CDR3 consists of 13 residues. The V gene's germline CDR1 is MDHEN and CDR2 SYDVKM. CDR3 sequence (DNA): TGTGCCAGCAATTCCGGGGGGCCTCTGGGCTACACCTTC. Its protein product is CASNSGGPLGYTF.

This sequence joins TRBV5-1 and TRBJ2-1; 9 bases fit TRBD1. Germline-derived CDR1 and CDR2 are SGHRS and YFSETQ. Trimming removed 0 bases from V and 2 bases from J; junction bases left unmatched: 6. The CDR3 loop spans 17 amino acids. This CDR3 reads CASSLVATGGTYNEQFF. DNA for the CDR3: TGCGCCAGCAGCTTGGTCGCCACAGGGGGCACCTACAATGAGCAGTTCTTC.

The chain is built from TRBV11-2 and TRBJ1-1, with D perhaps matching TRBD1 (5 bases). The CDR3 is 15 residues long. Between the trimmed V and J ends, which lost 6 bases and 2 bases, there was a span of 16 bases. Germline V gene data show CDR1 as SGHAT and CDR2 as FQNNGV. The DNA of the CDR3 is TGTGCCAGCAGTAAAGGGGTGATCCCCAACACTGAAGCTTTCTTT. This translates into CASSKGVIPNTEAFF.